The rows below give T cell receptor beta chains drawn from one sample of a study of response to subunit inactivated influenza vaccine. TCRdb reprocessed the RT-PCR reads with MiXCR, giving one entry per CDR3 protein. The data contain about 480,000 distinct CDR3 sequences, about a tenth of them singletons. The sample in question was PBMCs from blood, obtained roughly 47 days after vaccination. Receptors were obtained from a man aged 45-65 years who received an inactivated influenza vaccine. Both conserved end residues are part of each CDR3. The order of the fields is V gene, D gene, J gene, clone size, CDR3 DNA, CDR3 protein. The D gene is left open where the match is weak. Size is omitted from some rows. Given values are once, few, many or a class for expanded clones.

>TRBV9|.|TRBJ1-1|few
TGTGCCAGCAGCGTAGACGGAGGGAACACTGAAGCTTTCTTT
CASSVDGGNTEAFF
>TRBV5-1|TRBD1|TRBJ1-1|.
TGCGCCAGCAGCGTTGGTCCGGGACAGGGGGCATTGGGAGCTTTCTTT
CASSVGPGQGALGAFF
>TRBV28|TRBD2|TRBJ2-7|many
TGTGCCAGCAGAAAACGACTAGCGGGGCCCTACGAGCAGTACTTC
CASRKRLAGPYEQYF
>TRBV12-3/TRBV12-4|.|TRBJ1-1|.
TGTGCCAGCACCACGGGAGGGATAGGAGCTTTCTTT
CASTTGGIGAFF
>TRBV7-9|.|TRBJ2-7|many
TGTGCCAGCAGCTTAAGAGTAGGGGTATACGAGCAGTACTTC
CASSLRVGVYEQYF
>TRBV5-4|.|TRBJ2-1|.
TGTGCCAGCAGCTTGGCGATCAGGGCGGGTGAGCAGTTCTTC
CASSLAIRAGEQFF
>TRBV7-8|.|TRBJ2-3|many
TGTGCCAGCAGCCCTTGGACCGGCACAGATACGCAGTATTTT
CASSPWTGTDTQYF
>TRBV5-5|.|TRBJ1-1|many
TGTGCCAGCGGCATAGATGGGCTGGTGAACACTGAAGCTTTCTTT
CASGIDGLVNTEAFF
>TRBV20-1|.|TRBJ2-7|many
TGCAGTGCTAGATGGCAGGGGGGTTACGAGCAGTACTTC
CSARWQGGYEQYF
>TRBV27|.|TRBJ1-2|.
TGTGCCAGCAGTTCGGCAGGACAGCCTAACTATGGCTACACCTTC
CASSSAGQPNYGYTF
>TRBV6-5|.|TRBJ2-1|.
TGTGCCAGCAGTTATTACCCTGGGACCCCTTCCTACAATGAGCAGTTCTTC
CASSYYPGTPSYNEQFF
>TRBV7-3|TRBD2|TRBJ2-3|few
TGTGCCAGCAGCCCCGCCCCGGGGACTACCACAGATACGCAGTATTTT
CASSPAPGTTTDTQYF
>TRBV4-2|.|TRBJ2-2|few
TGTGCCAGCAGCCAAAGTGACAGCATCACCGGGGAGCTGTTTTTT
CASSQSDSITGELFF
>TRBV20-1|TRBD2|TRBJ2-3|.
TGCAGTGTTAGTCTCCAGACTAGCGGGGGCGGGTATACGCAGTATTTT
CSVSLQTSGGGYTQYF
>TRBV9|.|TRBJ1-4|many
TGTGCCAGCAGCTCGGGGGGCGGGCGTAATGAAAAACTGTTTTTT
CASSSGGGRNEKLFF
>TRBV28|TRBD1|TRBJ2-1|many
TGTGCCAGCAGTTTTTTCAGGACAGGGTGGAATGAGCAGTTCTTC
CASSFFRTGWNEQFF
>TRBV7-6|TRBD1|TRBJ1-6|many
TGTGCCAGCAGCTCCTACAGGGGTTCCCTCTATAATTCACCCCTCCACTTT
CASSSYRGSLYNSPLHF
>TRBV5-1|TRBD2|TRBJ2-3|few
TGCGCCAGCAGACAAGGACTAGCGGGGGGCACAGATACGCAGTATTTT
CASRQGLAGGTDTQYF
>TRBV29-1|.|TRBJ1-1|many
TGCAGCGTTCACAGTTCCGTATCGGCTTTCTTT
CSVHSSVSAFF
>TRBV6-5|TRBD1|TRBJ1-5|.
TGTGCCAGCAGTTTCCTTGGGACAGGGGGCGGTCAGCCCCAGCATTTT
CASSFLGTGGGQPQHF
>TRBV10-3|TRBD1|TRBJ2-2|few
TGTGCCATCAGTGATATACAGGGGACCGGGGAGCTGTTTTTT
CAISDIQGTGELFF
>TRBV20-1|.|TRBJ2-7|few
TGCAGTGCTAGAGATCAAGGCAGAACCTACGAGCAGTACTTC
CSARDQGRTYEQYF
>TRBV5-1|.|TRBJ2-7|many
TGCGCCAGCAGCACGGGGGACAGCTCCTACGAGCAGTACTTC
CASSTGDSSYEQYF
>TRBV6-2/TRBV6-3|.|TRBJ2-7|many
TGTGCCAGCAGTTACTCCGCGTGGGAAACCGACGAGCAGTACTTC
CASSYSAWETDEQYF
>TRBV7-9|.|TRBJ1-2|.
TGTGCCAGCAGCTCACGGGCTCAGGGGAACCCCTATGGCTACACCTTC
CASSSRAQGNPYGYTF
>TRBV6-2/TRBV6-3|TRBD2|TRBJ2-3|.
TGTGCCAGCAGCCGGACTAGCGGGCCCCGCACAGATACGCAGTATTTT
CASSRTSGPRTDTQYF
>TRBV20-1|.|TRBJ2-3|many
TGCAGTGCTGGTGGGAGGCCCCTAGGTAGCACAGATACGCAGTATTTT
CSAGGRPLGSTDTQYF
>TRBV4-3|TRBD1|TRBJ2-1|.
TGCGCCAGCAGCCAAGACCGACAGGGTAATGAGCAGTTCTTC
CASSQDRQGNEQFF
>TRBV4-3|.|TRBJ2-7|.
TGCGCCAGCAGCCAAGCTACCTCCCTACCCTACGAGCAGTACTTC
CASSQATSLPYEQYF
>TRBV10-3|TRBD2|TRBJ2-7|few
TGTGCCATCGGGAGGGCATACGAGCAGTACTTC
CAIGRAYEQYF
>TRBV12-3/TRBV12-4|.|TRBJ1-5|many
TGTGCCAGCAACACCGGGGGCGCGGGGCCCAATCAGCCCCAGCATTTT
CASNTGGAGPNQPQHF
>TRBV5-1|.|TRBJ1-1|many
TGCGCCAGCAGCTGGACGGTAATGAACACTGAAGCTTTCTTT
CASSWTVMNTEAFF
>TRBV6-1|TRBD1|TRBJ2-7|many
TGTGCCAGCAGTATTTCGGACAGGGCCAGCTCCTACGAGCAGTACTTC
CASSISDRASSYEQYF
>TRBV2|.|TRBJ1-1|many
TGTGCCAGCAGTGTGTATGTACAGCAGGAAGCTTTCTTT
CASSVYVQQEAFF
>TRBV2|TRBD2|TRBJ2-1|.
TGTGCCAGCAGTGATTGGGGGGGGGTCAATGAGCAGTTCTTC
CASSDWGGVNEQFF
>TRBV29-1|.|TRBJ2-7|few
TGCAGCGTTGCTACAGGAATCTCCTACGAGCAGTACTTC
CSVATGISYEQYF
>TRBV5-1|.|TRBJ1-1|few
TGCGCCAGCACACTTCAGGGACTGAACACTGAAGCTTTCTTT
CASTLQGLNTEAFF
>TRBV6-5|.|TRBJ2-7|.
TGTGCCAGCAGTTCCCCGGGACACCCAAGCGAGCAGTACTTC
CASSSPGHPSEQYF
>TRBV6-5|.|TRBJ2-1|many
TGTGCCAGCAGTTACTCGGGAGGGGGATACAATGAGCAGTTCTTC
CASSYSGGGYNEQFF
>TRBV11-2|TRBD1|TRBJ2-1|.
TGTGCCAGCAGCCCCATCCGGACAGGGGTGAATGAGCAGTTCTTC
CASSPIRTGVNEQFF
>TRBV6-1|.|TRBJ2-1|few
TGTGCCAGCAGTAGGGCCTCCTCGGGGTACAATGAGCAGTTCTTC
CASSRASSGYNEQFF
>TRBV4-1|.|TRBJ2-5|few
TGCGCCAGCAGCCAAGCCCAGACAGAGACCCAGTACTTC
CASSQAQTETQYF
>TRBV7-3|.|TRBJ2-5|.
TGTGCCAGCAGCTTAAGTGCAGGGGCCAAGACCCAGTACTTC
CASSLSAGAKTQYF
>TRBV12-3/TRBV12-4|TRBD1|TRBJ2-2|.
TGTGCCAGCAGCAATGCGGGACAGGGGGTCCCCGGGGAGCTGTTTTTT
CASSNAGQGVPGELFF
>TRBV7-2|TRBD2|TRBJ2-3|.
TGTGCCAGCAGCTCCCGACTAGCGGGAGGTTCAGATACGCAGTATTTT
CASSSRLAGGSDTQYF
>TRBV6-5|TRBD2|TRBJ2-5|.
TGTGCCAGCACTTACGGGGCTAGCGGGACCGGGACCCAGTACTTC
CASTYGASGTGTQYF
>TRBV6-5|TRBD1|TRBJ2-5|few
TGTGCCAGCAGTTACTCGAAGACAGGGGGAATAGGAGAGACCCAGTACTTC
CASSYSKTGGIGETQYF
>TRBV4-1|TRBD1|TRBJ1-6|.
TGCGCCAGCAGCCAAGGGGCAAAGGGACAGGGGCGGAATTCACCCCTCCACTTT
CASSQGAKGQGRNSPLHF
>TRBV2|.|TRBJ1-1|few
TGTGCCAGCATTACGGACACCCTTTATGAAGCTTTCTTT
CASITDTLYEAFF
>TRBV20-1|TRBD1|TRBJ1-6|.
TGCAGTGCTAGCGAAACCGGGACAGGTTTTGATTCACCCCTCCACTTT
CSASETGTGFDSPLHF